These 10 T cell receptor beta chains originate from one sample sequenced in a study of T cell responses to AZD1222 COVID-19 vaccine. The protocol was immunoSEQ multiplex PCR, while the TCRdb copy is restricted to in-frame clones and leaves out a portion. The repertoire has roughly 180,000 clones, under 95% of them found once; the top ten carry around 1.6%. The sample consisted of peripheral blood, taken 28 days after the second AZD1222 dose. These receptors came from an adult who received the AZD1222 COVID-19 vaccine.

V and J are TRBV2 and TRBJ2-7; D unresolved. Trimming shortened V by 1 base and J by 4 bases, and 5 bases separated the two germline ends. This CDR3 is 12 amino acids long. Germline assignment: CDR1 SNHLY and CDR2 FYNNEI. CDR3 in amino acids: CASSEVYYEQYF. CDR3 in DNA: TGTGCCAGCAGTGAAGTCTATTACGAGCAGTACTTC.

In the case of this clone: Relative to the germline gene, one junction end is altered; a read error may explain this. The rearrangement joins TRBV15 to TRBJ2-4, with no clear D. Germline CDR1 reads LNHNV; CDR2 reads YYDKDF (reference sequence). There are 13 residues in the CDR3. The CDR3 loop reads CATSKRVSRLALF. In nucleotides, the CDR3 is TGTGCCACCAGCAAAAGAGTTTCGAGACTGGCACTTTTC.

The chain joins TRBV27 to TRBJ1-1; D is uncertain. This CDR3 contains 14 residues. Deletions cut 2 bases from V and 1 base from J, with 8 bases between. From germline, CDR1 is MNHEY and CDR2 SMNVEV (reference sequence). CDR3 sequence: CASSLIQANTEAFF. In nucleotides, the CDR3 is TGTGCCAGCAGTTTAATACAAGCGAACACTGAAGCTTTCTTT.

V gene TRBV30 combines with J gene TRBJ2-5, with 8 bases matching TRBD1. V lost 2 bases, J lost 4 bases, and 6 bases stayed unmatched. Germline V gene sequence: CDR1 GTSNPN, CDR2 SVGIG (reference sequence). The CDR3 sequence is 14 residues long. CDR3 loop: CAWSQGAPRETQYF. Written as DNA, the CDR3 is TGTGCCTGGAGTCAGGGGGCGCCGAGAGAGACCCAGTACTTC.

The chain has TRBV7-9 and TRBJ1-5, with a tentative D call TRBD1 (5 bases). Trimming removed 9 bases from V and 5 bases from J, with 8 bases in between. The CDR3 covers 11 residues. Germline V CDR1 and CDR2: SEHNR, FQNEAQ (reference sequence). The CDR3 reads CASGGDQPQHF. The CDR3 DNA reads TGTGCCAGTGGGGGGGATCAGCCCCAGCATTTT.

The CDR3: CASSKARAFF. CDR3 bases: TGTGCCAGCAGCAAAGCCAGGGCTTTCTTT. This rearrangement joins TRBV21-1 to TRBJ1-1; the table assigns TRBD1, which was not confirmed against the DNA. TRBV21-1 is marked as a pseudogene. The CDR3 is made up of 10 amino acids.

The chain uses TRBV7-8 and TRBJ1-1; no reliable D call. The CDR3 sequence is 11 residues long. The germline gives CDR1 SGHVS, CDR2 FQNEAQ. The V end was cut by 2 bases, the J end by 6 bases, with 4 bases between. The CDR3: CASSLRSEAFF. The CDR3 nucleotides read TGTGCCAGCAGCTTACGCTCTGAAGCTTTCTTT.

The chain couples TRBV6-5 to TRBJ1-6, with D possibly matching TRBD1 (5 bases). Deletions cut 0 bases from V and 9 bases from J, with 15 bases between. Germline-derived CDR1 and CDR2 are MNHEY and SVGAGI. The CDR3 is 16 residues long. CDR3 nucleotide sequence: TGTGCCAGCAGTTACTCGAGAGGGACCAATAGTTCACCCCTCCACTTT. Amino acids: CASSYSRGTNSSPLHF.

The rearrangement uses TRBV4-1 and TRBJ1-2; D is undetermined. The germline V gene has CDR1 MGHRA and CDR2 YSYEKL. This CDR3 has 14 amino acids. Trimming took off 0 bases at V and 9 bases at J, with 14 bases between the two ends. The CDR3 DNA is TGCGCCAGCAGCCAAGATGCGGGAGAACAGAGCTACACCTTC. This codes for CASSQDAGEQSYTF.

This clone appeared a single time. V and J are TRBV5-1 and TRBJ2-1; no clear D. The CDR3 runs to 14 residues. Germline V gives CDR1 SGHRS, CDR2 YFSETQ. Deletions cut 0 bases from V and 8 bases from J, with 12 bases between. The CDR3 sequence: CASSLGTGSDEQFF. The CDR3 DNA is TGCGCCAGCAGCTTGGGTACCGGGTCGGATGAGCAGTTCTTC.